The 8 T cell receptor beta chains presented below share a single source sample, sequenced in a study of blood T cells in healthy people across ages. The authors ran a second PCR of roughly 6 to 12 cycles using a sample-barcoded 5' primer and a J-beta primer mix. TCRdb re-analysed the 5' RACE reads in MiXCR, keeping a single row per CDR3 protein. This sample carries some 790,000 distinct CDR3 sequences, around 30% of them seen once, and the ten largest clones take approximately 15%. Sequenced material: blood. Receptor source: a woman older than 75 in good health.

This clonotype was detected only a few times. V is TRBV15 and J is TRBJ1-4; a possible D gene is TRBD1 (5 bases). Germline V gene data show CDR1 as LNHNV and CDR2 as YYDKDF (reference sequence). Trimming cost V 1 base and J 5 bases, with 8 bases left between them. This CDR3 comprises 14 residues. The CDR3 bases are TGTGCCACCAGCAGAGGGTCAGGGAATGAAAAACTGTTTTTT. It encodes CATSRGSGNEKLFF.

This clonotype was picked up many times. The genes are TRBV20-1 and TRBJ1-6; 9 nucleotides align to TRBD1. The junction had 8 bases not matched to a gene; V was cut back by 5 bases and J by 6 bases. The length of the CDR3 is 15 residues. CDR1 and CDR2 from the germline V gene are DFQATT and SNEGSKA (reference sequence). The CDR3 region has the DNA TGCAGTGCTTTTTCCCCACAGGGGGCTAATTCACCCCTCCACTTT. The encoded protein is CSAFSPQGANSPLHF.

Ten or more counts support this clonotype. The chain employs TRBV30 and TRBJ2-5, with 7 bases matching TRBD1. Trimming at V came to 6 bases and at J to 6 bases, leaving 7 bases not matched to a gene. Germline lookup yields CDR1 GTSNPN and CDR2 SVGIG (reference sequence). The CDR3 contains 12 residues. CDR3 in amino acids: CACTGTVKTQYF. The CDR3 DNA is TGTGCCTGTACCGGGACAGTGAAGACCCAGTACTTC.

This clonotype was counted at least ten times. The V call is TRBV20-1, the J call TRBJ2-3, with 9 bases fitting TRBD2. The germline V gene has CDR1 DFQATT and CDR2 SNEGSKA (reference sequence). The CDR3 has 14 amino acids. V was pared by 6 bases and J by 1 base, with 5 bases of the junction left unmatched. The CDR3 DNA follows: TGCAGTGCCGTAAAGCGGGGGGGCACAGATACGCAGTATTTT. Protein product: CSAVKRGGTDTQYF.

This clonotype was picked up many times. The gene calls are TRBV12-3 or TRBV12-4 and TRBJ2-5, with D uncertain. Trimming left V 3 bases short and J 2 bases short, with 7 bases between. The CDR3 is 13 residues long. The CDR3, as DNA: TGTGCCAGCAGTTTCGGCAGTCAAGAGACCCAGTACTTC. Its translation: CASSFGSQETQYF.

The chain employs TRBV5-1 and TRBJ1-2; TRBD1 matches 10 bases. The ends lost 0 bases at V and 8 bases at J; junction bases unmatched: 10. The CDR3 is 16 residues long. The V gene's germline CDR1 is SGHRS and CDR2 YFSETQ. The CDR3 DNA reads TGCGCCAGCAGCTTGGGGGACAGGGGCCAGTCCGGAGGCTACACCTTC. Translating it yields CASSLGDRGQSGGYTF.

Points on this clonotype: A read error may explain this, as a much larger clone is one base away. The chain couples TRBV6-5 to TRBJ2-3; 9 bases line up with TRBD2. CDR3 length: 16 amino acids. V trimming: 5 bases; J trimming: 2 bases; junction bases outside the gene matches: 8. Looked up from germline, CDR1 is MNHEY and CDR2 is SVGAGI. The CDR3 nucleotides read TGTGCCAGCAGTCGACTAGCGGAGGCCACCACAGATACGCAGTATTTT. It codes for CASSRLAEATTDTQYF.

Many counts were recorded for this clonotype. The V gene is TRBV6-2 or TRBV6-3, the J gene TRBJ2-3; weak D call: TRBD2 (6 bases). The CDR3 spans 13 residues. The germline V gene encodes CDR1 MNHEY and CDR2 SVGEGT. V was cut by 7 bases and J by 2 bases, with 10 bases left in between. CDR3 nucleotides: TGTGCCAGCAAGGCTAGCGCCACAGATACGCAGTATTTT. It translates to CASKASATDTQYF.